The clone carrying this TCR beta chain was counted once. This sample is drawn from a study of blood T cell repertoires in COVID-19. Across the whole study: Sites across the United States, Italy and Spain contributed samples from acute and convalescent COVID-19. T cells, B-cell-depleted T cells, or PBMCs supplied cDNA or gDNA.

In the source study's methods: Using reference gene primer amplification, nucleated cell counts were estimated. Clones were read by immunoSEQ multiplex PCR, and TCRdb kept only the in-frame ones, dropping some. From that table come the V and J calls and clone size; the DNA was used to work out D and trimming. The sample carries 150,000 to 200,000 clones, over 75% recorded once. Germline CDR1 SNHLY, CDR2 FYNNEI. The trim removed 4 bases at V and 2 bases at J, leaving 5 bases unmatched. This CDR3 region has 15 residues. The chain recombines TRBV2 with TRBJ2-7, with 10 bases lining up with TRBD1. This receptor was obtained from a woman of 80 years or more with acute or convalescent COVID-19. Sequenced material: peripheral blood. The CDR3 here is CASSVGDRGTYEQYF. The CDR3 DNA reads TGTGCCAGCAGTGTGGGGGACAGGGGCACCTACGAGCAGTACTTC.